This T cell receptor (beta chain) came from a study of T cell responses to AZD1222 COVID-19 vaccine. The method was immunoSEQ multiplex PCR; TCRdb's version includes in-frame clones alone and lacks a portion of them. In the table there are approximately 150,000 clones, 80% to 95% of which are singletons. CDR3 length equals 20 residues. J lost 0 bases, V lost 0 bases, and 12 bases had no gene match. Germline assignment: CDR1 SGHTA and CDR2 FQGNSA. This receptor was identified in an adult who received the AZD1222 COVID-19 vaccine. The starting material was peripheral blood, obtained 28 days after the second AZD1222 dose. The chain employs TRBV7-2 and TRBJ2-4, with 9 positions matching TRBD1. The DNA of the CDR3 is TGTGCCAGCAGCTTAGCGGGGGGGGACAGGGATACCTTAGCCAAAAACATTCAGTACTTC. Translated, it gives CASSLAGGDRDTLAKNIQYF.